The source of this TCR beta chain is a study of radiotherapy plus CTLA-4 blockade in lung cancer. Background on the study: Disease control was seen in approximately 30% of patients, objective responses in around 17%.

Study results and caveats: Response, reportedly, was best predicted by interferon-beta along with early blood T cell clone dynamics.

Comments on this clone: The antigen is unknown.

Germline CDR1 and CDR2: SGDLS and YYNGEE. The ends lost 0 bases at V and 1 base at J; junction bases unmatched: 6. The CDR3 length is 16 residues. Sequencing used immunoSEQ multiplex PCR; TCRdb keeps in-frame clones, though not all of them. The sample shows more than 25,000 clones, approximately 80% of them seen only once. The TCR comes from a human donor with non-small cell lung cancer who had stable disease on radiotherapy plus ipilimumab. The sequencing used peripheral blood, collected from a patient treated with radiotherapy plus ipilimumab. The rearrangement uses TRBV9 and TRBJ2-5, with TRBD1 matching over 7 bases. The CDR3 sequence: CASSVAGQVGQETQYF. CDR3 sequence (DNA): TGTGCCAGCAGCGTAGCAGGACAGGTTGGCCAAGAGACCCAGTACTTC.